These T cell receptor beta chains were read from a single sample in a study of blood T cell repertoires in COVID-19. Only in-frame clones appear in the TCRdb table, and some are missing; sequencing was by immunoSEQ multiplex PCR. Of approximately 200,000 clones listed, 88% are singletons. The specimen was peripheral blood. The receptors were gathered from a young man with active or convalescent COVID-19. CDR3s include the opening cysteine and the closing phenylalanine or tryptophan. D genes are given only for firm matches. The size of a clone is reported for some rows only, either as once, few or many, or as a class for expanded clones.

TRBJ1-6 - 13 TRBV3-1/TRBV3-2 TRBD1 TGTGCCAGCAAAGGAGCAGGGGGCTCACCCCTCCACTTT CASKGAGGSPLHF
TRBJ2-2 few 15 TRBV7-9 TRBD1 TGTGCCAGCAGCTTAGGGACAGGGCGGACCGGGGAGCTGTTTTTT CASSLGTGRTGELFF
TRBJ2-7 few 14 TRBV5-6 - TGTGCCAGCAGCGGGGCCGGGACAACTTACGAGCAGTACTTC CASSGAGTTYEQYF
TRBJ1-1 - 17 TRBV6-6 TRBD1 TGTGCCAGCAGTCGGCCGGGACAGGTCATGGTGATGTCTGAAGCTTTCTTT CASSRPGQVMVMSEAFF
TRBJ2-7 once 11 TRBV5-4 - TGTGCCAGCAGCAGCTCCACGGAGCAGTACTTC CASSSSTEQYF
TRBJ1-5 - 17 TRBV4-1 - TGCGCCAGCACCCAGGGGCAGGGGTGGATTGGCAATCAGCCCCAGCATTTT CASTQGQGWIGNQPQHF
TRBJ2-6 - 15 TRBV4-1 - TGCGCCAGCAGCCAAGCCTCAGGGATGGCCAACGTCCTGACTTTC CASSQASGMANVLTF
TRBJ2-2 - 18 TRBV11-2 - TGTGCCAGCAGCTTAGATCCGGGTCGGGGGGCCTCCACCGGGGAGCTGTTTTTT CASSLDPGRGASTGELFF
TRBJ2-5 - 14 TRBV5-8 - TGTGCCAGCAGCTTGACAGGGTTGGAAGAGACCCAGTACTTC CASSLTGLEETQYF
TRBJ1-4 few 15 TRBV28 - TGTGCCAGCAGTCCCGAGGGAGGGCAGGATCTAAAACTGTTTTTT CASSPEGGQDLKLFF
TRBJ1-2 - 17 TRBV21-1 - TGTGCCAGCAGCAATTTCTTTGGCAGGGAGGAATACTATGGCTACACCTTC CASSNFFGREEYYGYTF
TRBJ2-7 - 14 TRBV5-4 - TGTGCCAGCAGCTTGGCCGCGTCTTCCTACGAGCAGTACTTC CASSLAASSYEQYF
TRBJ1-2 - 13 TRBV7-9 TRBD1 TGTGCCAGCAGCTTAAGACAGGGTGATGGCTACACCTTC CASSLRQGDGYTF
TRBJ2-1 - 16 TRBV9 TRBD2 TGTGCCAGCAGCAGAAACATAGCGGGAGAGGGCAATGAGCAGTTCTTC CASSRNIAGEGNEQFF
TRBJ1-4 - 15 TRBV11-2 TRBD1 TGTGCCAGCAGCACCGGACAGGGGGGTAATGAAAAACTGTTTTTT CASSTGQGGNEKLFF
TRBJ1-3 - 13 TRBV12-3/TRBV12-4 - TGTGCCAGCACCGAGGAAGCTGGAAACACCATATATTTT CASTEEAGNTIYF
TRBJ2-1 - 15 TRBV7-3 - TGTGCCAGCAGCTTAAGCGAGGATTTGGGTCATGAGCAGTTCTTC CASSLSEDLGHEQFF
TRBJ1-5 - 16 TRBV13 - TGTGCCAGCAGCTTACGGCGGGGAGTGGGCAATCAGCCCCAGCATTTT CASSLRRGVGNQPQHF
TRBJ1-1 few 14 TRBV10-3 - TGTGCCATCAGTGAGTCTACACCGAACACTGAAGCTTTCTTT CAISESTPNTEAFF
TRBJ1-3 once 13 TRBV3-1/TRBV3-2 - TGTGCCAGCAGCCCAGGGTCTGGAAACACCATATATTTT CASSPGSGNTIYF
TRBJ2-3 few 14 TRBV5-1 TRBD1 TGCGCCAGCGCTCGGGACAGGGGATCGGATACGCAGTATTTT CASARDRGSDTQYF
TRBJ2-1 once 18 TRBV18 - TGTGCCAGCTCACCACTTACAGGGACGGATCTCCGTCACAATGAGCAGTTCTTC CASSPLTGTDLRHNEQFF